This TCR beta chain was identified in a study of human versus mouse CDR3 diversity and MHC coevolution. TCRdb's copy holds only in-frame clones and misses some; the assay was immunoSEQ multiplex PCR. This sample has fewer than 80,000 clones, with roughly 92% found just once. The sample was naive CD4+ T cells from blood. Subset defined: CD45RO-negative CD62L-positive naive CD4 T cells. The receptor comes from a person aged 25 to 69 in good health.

The CDR3: CASTLNINTEAFF. CDR3 nucleotides: TGTGCCAGCACCCTTAATATAAACACTGAAGCTTTCTTT. The genes are TRBV6-5 and TRBJ1-1, with D unclear. Germline V gene sequence: CDR1 MNHEY, CDR2 SVGAGI. This CDR3 spans 13 amino acids. Trimming took 7 bases from V and 2 from J, leaving 11 bases between them.